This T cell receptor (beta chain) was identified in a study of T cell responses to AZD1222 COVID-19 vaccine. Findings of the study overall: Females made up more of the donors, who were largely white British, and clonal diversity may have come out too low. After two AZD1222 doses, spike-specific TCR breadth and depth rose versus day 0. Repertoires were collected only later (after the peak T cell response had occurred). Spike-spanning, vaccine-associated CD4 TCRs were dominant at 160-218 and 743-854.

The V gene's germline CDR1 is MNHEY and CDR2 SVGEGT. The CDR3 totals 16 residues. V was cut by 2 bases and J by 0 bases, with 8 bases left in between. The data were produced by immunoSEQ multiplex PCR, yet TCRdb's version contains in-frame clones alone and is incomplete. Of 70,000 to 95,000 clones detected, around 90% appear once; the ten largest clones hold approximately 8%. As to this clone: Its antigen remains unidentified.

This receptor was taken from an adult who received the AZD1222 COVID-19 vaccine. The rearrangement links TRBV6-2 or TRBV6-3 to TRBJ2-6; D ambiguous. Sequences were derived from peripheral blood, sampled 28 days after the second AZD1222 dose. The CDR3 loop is CASSYAGVSGANVLTF. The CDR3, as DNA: TGTGCCAGCAGTTACGCAGGAGTCTCTGGGGCCAACGTCCTGACTTTC.